The clone carrying this T cell receptor (beta chain) was seen many times. Antigen: not known. The data originate from a study of T cells after yellow fever vaccination. General observations from the study: Most primary-vaccination clones reappeared after the booster (96% CD4, roughly 90% CD8).

TCRdb redid the calling of the 5' RACE reads with MiXCR, one entry per CDR3 protein. The sample comprises over 300,000 distinct CDR3 sequences, roughly 4.3% of which are singletons, and approximately 23% rests with the top ten. This TCR was recovered from a man aged 18 to 29 who received the YFV17D yellow fever vaccine. The material sequenced was PBMCs, taken 5 days after the yellow fever booster vaccination.

The DNA of the CDR3 is TGTGCCACCAGCAGTGGACTAGCGGGGAAGAATGAGCAGTTCTTC. Protein sequence: CATSSGLAGKNEQFF. This chain connects TRBV15 to TRBJ2-1; 12 positions match TRBD2. Germline trimming cut 3 bases from V and 7 bases from J; bases unmatched to any gene: 4. In germline, CDR1 is LNHNV, CDR2 YYDKDF (reference sequence). The CDR3 sequence is 15 residues long.